The 14 T cell receptor beta chains below come from one sample, sequenced in a study of cytomegalovirus exposure and HLA in healthy donors (dated by TCRdb to 2017 to 2019). Library preparation used the immunoSEQ multiplex PCR assay. Imported from immuneACCESS, the table was reduced by TCRdb to in-frame sequences with V and J called. These copies leave out some clones; in studies compared against another copy, an unresolved V gene accounts for under half, and the cause of the remainder is not known. This sample is represented by fewer than 200,000 clones; 85% of them were singletons. Jointly, the top ten make up approximately 15% of the sample. Sequencing was performed on PBMCs. These receptors were collected from a man between 18 and 35 years old in good health and CMV-seropositive.

The J gene is TRBJ2-1, the V gene TRBV28, with a tentative D call TRBD2 (6 bases). This CDR3 has 16 residues. Trimming stripped 4 bases from V and 6 bases from J, with 19 bases between. The germline V gene encodes CDR1 MDHEN and CDR2 SYDVKM. This CDR3 is CASSSGGDWVLNEQFF. The CDR3 DNA follows: TGTGCCAGCAGTTCCGGAGGGGACTGGGTCCTCAATGAGCAGTTCTTC.

V gene TRBV6-6 combines with J gene TRBJ2-1, with 12 bases that match TRBD2. This CDR3 comprises 14 residues. Unmatched junction bases numbered 3, after V lost 7 bases and J lost 5 bases. Germline V lookup: CDR1 MNHNY, CDR2 SVGAGI (reference sequence). CDR3: CASTRTSGDNEQFF. Written as DNA, the CDR3 is TGTGCCAGCACAAGGACTAGCGGGGACAATGAGCAGTTCTTC.

This rearrangement joins TRBV7-9 to TRBJ2-7; 10 bases fit TRBD2. CDR3 length: 16 residues. J was trimmed by 3 bases and V by 4 bases; bases with no gene match: 9. Germline CDR1 SEHNR, CDR2 FQNEAQ (reference sequence). In DNA, the CDR3 is TGTGCCAGCAGCTATGTCAGCGGGAGGGCCTACTACGAGCAGTACTTC. Amino acids: CASSYVSGRAYYEQYF.

The sample holds one count of this clone. This chain uses TRBV23-1 with TRBJ1-4; 9 nucleotides align to TRBD1. Being an ORF, TRBV23-1 has a function that is uncertain. With 2 bases clipped from V and 8 bases from J, the junction kept 18 bases outside the gene matches. The CDR3 is 19 amino acids. The CDR3 here is CASSQPRGQGPRGWEKLFF. Written as DNA, the CDR3 is TGCGCCAGCAGTCAACCTAGGGGACAGGGCCCTAGAGGCTGGGAAAAACTGTTTTTT.

This chain joins TRBV2 and TRBJ2-2; 8 nucleotides match TRBD1. V lost 4 bases to trimming and J lost 7 bases; unmatched junction nucleotides: 8. Germline V CDR1 and CDR2: SNHLY, FYNNEI. The CDR3 has 15 amino acids. The DNA for the CDR3 is TGTGCCAGCAGTGGCATCGGACAGGGCCACGGGGAGCTGTTTTTT. Protein: CASSGIGQGHGELFF.

The chain links TRBV30 to TRBJ1-2; TRBD1 matches 10 bases. This CDR3 is built from 15 residues. J was trimmed by 4 bases and V by 5 bases; bases with no gene match: 10. Germline lookup yields CDR1 GTSNPN and CDR2 SVGIG (reference sequence). CDR3 amino acids: CAWGGPGQGFYGYTF. The CDR3 DNA sequence: TGTGCCTGGGGTGGGCCGGGACAGGGGTTCTATGGCTACACCTTC.

The rearrangement joins TRBV5-4 to TRBJ1-5; possible D gene TRBD1, 6 bases. V lost 4 bases to trimming and J lost 1 base, with 15 bases between them. This CDR3 is 16 amino acids long. Germline V lookup: CDR1 SGHNT, CDR2 YYREEE (reference sequence). The chain's CDR3 is CASSRGGAESNQPQHF. The CDR3 coding sequence is TGTGCCAGCAGCCGAGGGGGGGCCGAGAGCAATCAGCCCCAGCATTTT.

J is TRBJ1-2 and V is TRBV5-4; maybe TRBD1 (5 bases). The CDR3 is made up of 14 amino acids. Per germline, CDR1 SGHNT and CDR2 YYREEE (reference sequence). V was trimmed by 4 bases and J by 3 bases, leaving 13 bases between them. CDR3 protein: CASSDGGRYYGYTF. The CDR3 DNA sequence: TGTGCCAGCAGCGACGGGGGACGGTACTATGGCTACACCTTC.

The chain couples TRBV19 to TRBJ2-7; D might be TRBD2 (5 bases). V lost 0 bases, J lost 2 bases, and 11 bases lay in between. The germline CDR1 and CDR2 sequences are LNHDA and SQIVND (reference sequence). The CDR3 has 15 residues. The CDR3 loop reads CASSIDQFGTYEQYF. The DNA of the CDR3 is TGTGCCAGTAGTATAGATCAATTCGGGACCTACGAGCAGTACTTC.

The rearrangement links TRBV27 to TRBJ1-1; TRBD1 is a possible D gene (5 bases). The CDR3 spans 15 residues. Germline V gives CDR1 MNHEY, CDR2 SMNVEV (reference sequence). The V gene lost 6 bases and the J gene lost 1 base, with 15 bases spanning the gap. The CDR3 loop reads CASRLRWGPNTEAFF. CDR3 nucleotide sequence: TGTGCCAGCAGGTTAAGGTGGGGCCCGAACACTGAAGCTTTCTTT.

The chain couples TRBV4-1 to TRBJ2-7; D remains ambiguous. The germline V gene has CDR1 MGHRA and CDR2 YSYEKL. The CDR3 is made up of 14 amino acids. V was cut by 0 bases and J by 1 base, with 7 bases left in between. The CDR3 loop reads CASSQDPGSYEQYF. The CDR3 bases are TGCGCCAGCAGCCAAGATCCCGGTTCCTACGAGCAGTACTTC.

This chain's CDR3 is CASSPGGGGKGSYNSPLHF. CDR3 coding DNA: TGTGCCAGCAGCCCCGGTGGAGGGGGCAAGGGCTCCTATAATTCACCCCTCCACTTT. The genes are TRBV27 and TRBJ1-6; 7 positions match TRBD1. The CDR3 consists of 19 residues. Unmatched junction bases numbered 14, after V lost 6 bases and J lost 0 bases. Germline V gene lookup returns CDR1 MNHEY and CDR2 SMNVEV (reference sequence).

This sequence joins TRBV19 and TRBJ1-2; D unclear. The germline V and J ends were trimmed by 3 bases and 7 bases, with 15 bases remaining between them. The CDR3 contains 14 residues. Germline CDR1 is LNHDA and CDR2 is SQIVND (reference sequence). CDR3 residues: CASSIGEGRSGYTF. In DNA, the CDR3 is TGTGCCAGTAGTATCGGGGAAGGAAGGAGTGGCTACACCTTC.

This rearrangement joins TRBV27 to TRBJ2-7; a possible D gene is TRBD2 (6 bases). The V gene's germline CDR1 is MNHEY and CDR2 SMNVEV (reference sequence). The CDR3 is 12 amino acids. V was pared by 3 bases and J by 12 bases, with 15 bases between. The CDR3 sequence: CASSFVGRSPYF. DNA for the CDR3: TGTGCCAGCAGTTTCGTTGGGAGGTCTCCGTACTTC.